What follows is one TCR beta chain and its context. This sample was included in a study of blood T cell repertoires in COVID-19. On the study more broadly: Sites in the United States, Italy and Spain provided acute and convalescent COVID-19 samples.

Profiled with immunoSEQ multiplex PCR; TCRdb holds only in-frame clones, not every one. The table includes 20,000 to 30,000 clones, about 92% detected once. This CDR3 is built from 15 residues. The germline V gene encodes CDR1 SGHTA and CDR2 FQGTGA. V lost 2 bases and J lost 1, with 10 bases in between. This clonotype was obtained from a human donor in a cohort sampled during active COVID-19. What was sequenced was peripheral blood. The gene calls are TRBV7-3 and TRBJ2-3, with D maybe TRBD1 (5 bases). The CDR3 is CASSLQGGGTDTQYF. Here the CDR3 DNA reads TGTGCCAGCAGCTTACAGGGCGGCGGCACAGATACGCAGTATTTT.